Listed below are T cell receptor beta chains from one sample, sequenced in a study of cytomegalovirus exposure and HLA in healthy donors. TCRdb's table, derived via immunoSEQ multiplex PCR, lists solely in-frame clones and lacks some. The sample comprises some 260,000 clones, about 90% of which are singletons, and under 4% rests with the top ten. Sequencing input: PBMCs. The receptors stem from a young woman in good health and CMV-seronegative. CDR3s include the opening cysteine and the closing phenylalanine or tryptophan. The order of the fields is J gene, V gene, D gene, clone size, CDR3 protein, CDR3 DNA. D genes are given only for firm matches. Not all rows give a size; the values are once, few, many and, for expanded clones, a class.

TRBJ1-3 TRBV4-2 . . CASSLLPLTRSSGNTIYF TGTGCCAGCAGCCTACTCCCCCTCACAAGATCCTCTGGAAACACCATATATTTT
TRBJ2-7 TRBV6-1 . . CASSDPRLVGVEQYF TGTGCCAGCAGTGACCCCAGGTTAGTAGGGGTCGAGCAGTACTTC
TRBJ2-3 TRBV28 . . CASSLYPTMGQGDTQYF TGTGCCAGCAGTTTATACCCCACTATGGGTCAAGGAGATACGCAGTATTTT
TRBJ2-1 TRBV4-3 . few CASSQDTFGIEQFF TGCGCCAGCAGCCAAGATACGTTTGGGATTGAGCAGTTCTTC
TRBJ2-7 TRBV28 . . CASSFEGGASYEQYF TGTGCCAGCAGTTTTGAAGGGGGGGCCTCCTACGAGCAGTACTTC
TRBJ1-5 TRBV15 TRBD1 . CATNFRGLSNQPQHF TGTGCCACCAACTTCAGGGGGCTGAGCAATCAGCCCCAGCATTTT
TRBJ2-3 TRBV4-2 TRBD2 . CASSQEPTSASTDTQYF TGTGCCAGCAGCCAAGAGCCCACTAGCGCCAGCACAGATACGCAGTATTTT
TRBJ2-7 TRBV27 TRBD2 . CASSLSGLAGVGTYEQYF TGTGCCAGCAGTTTATCGGGACTAGCGGGAGTCGGAACCTACGAGCAGTACTTC
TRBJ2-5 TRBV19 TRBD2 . CASSIVTSAQETQYF TGTGCCAGTAGTATAGTGACTAGCGCCCAAGAGACCCAGTACTTC
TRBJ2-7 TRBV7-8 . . CASSFPGLPQYF TGTGCCAGCAGCTTTCCTGGGCTGCCGCAGTACTTC
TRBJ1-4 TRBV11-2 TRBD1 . CASSLEGTGRNEKLFF TGTGCCAGCAGCTTAGAGGGGACAGGACGTAATGAAAAACTGTTTTTT
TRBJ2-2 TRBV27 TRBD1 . CASSFGRGRRELFF TGTGCCAGCAGTTTTGGCAGGGGGCGCCGGGAGCTGTTTTTT
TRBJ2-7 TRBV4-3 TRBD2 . CASSPGLAGGAYEQYF TGCGCCAGCAGCCCAGGACTAGCGGGAGGGGCATACGAGCAGTACTTC
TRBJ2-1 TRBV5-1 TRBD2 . CASSPRTSGPNEQFF TGCGCCAGCAGCCCACGGACTAGCGGGCCCAATGAGCAGTTCTTC
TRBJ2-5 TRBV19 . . CASSIPTGVGETQYF TGTGCCAGTAGTATCCCGACAGGAGTCGGGGAGACCCAGTACTTC
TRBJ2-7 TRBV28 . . CASSFGLPTPSSYEQYF TGTGCCAGCAGTTTTGGCCTCCCTACCCCCTCCTCCTACGAGCAGTACTTC
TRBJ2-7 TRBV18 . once CASSTGRQQYF TGTGCCAGCTCGACAGGAAGGCAGCAGTACTTC
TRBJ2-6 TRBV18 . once CASSPPATLAWSGANVLTF TGTGCCAGCTCACCACCTGCGACCCTAGCGTGGTCTGGGGCCAACGTCCTGACTTTC
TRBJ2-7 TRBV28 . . CASSLRGFEQYF TGTGCCAGCAGTTTACGAGGGTTCGAGCAGTACTTC
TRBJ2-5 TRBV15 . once CATGGTPGETQYF TGTGCCACCGGAGGGACACCGGGGGAGACCCAGTACTTC
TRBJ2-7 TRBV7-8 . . CASSARATYYEQYF TGTGCCAGCAGCGCTCGGGCTACCTACTACGAGCAGTACTTC
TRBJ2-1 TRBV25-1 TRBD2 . CASSATSGRISSYNEQFF TGTGCCAGCAGCGCGACTAGCGGGAGGATTAGCTCCTACAATGAGCAGTTCTTC
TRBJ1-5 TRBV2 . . CASSGTVSNQPQHF TGTGCCAGCAGTGGGACAGTTAGCAATCAGCCCCAGCATTTT
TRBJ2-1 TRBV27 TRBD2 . CASRSTGRADEQFF TGTGCCAGCAGGTCTACCGGGAGGGCCGATGAGCAGTTCTTC
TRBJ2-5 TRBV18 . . CASSKYQETQYF TGTGCCAGCTCAAAGTACCAAGAGACCCAGTACTTC
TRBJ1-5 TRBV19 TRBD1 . CASSTGTGNQPQHF TGTGCCAGTAGTACCGGGACAGGTAATCAGCCCCAGCATTTT
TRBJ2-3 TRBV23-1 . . CASKVPRGGTDTQYF TGCGCCAGCAAGGTACCCAGGGGAGGAACAGATACGCAGTATTTT
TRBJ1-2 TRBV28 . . CASDRGVGYTF TGTGCCAGCGATCGGGGGGTCGGCTACACCTTC
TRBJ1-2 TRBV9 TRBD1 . CASRGQTYGYTF TGTGCCAGCAGGGGACAGACATATGGCTACACCTTC
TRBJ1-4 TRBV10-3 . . CAISESPGAGNEKLFF TGTGCCATCAGTGAGTCTCCGGGGGCAGGTAATGAAAAACTGTTTTTT
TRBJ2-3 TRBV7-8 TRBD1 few CASRLGTGRTDTQYF TGTGCCAGCAGACTCGGGACAGGGCGCACAGATACGCAGTATTTT
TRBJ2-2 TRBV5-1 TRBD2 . CASSLELAATGELFF TGCGCCAGCAGCTTGGAACTAGCGGCCACCGGGGAGCTGTTTTTT
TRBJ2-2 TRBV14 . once CASSAQGRRAGELFF TGTGCCAGCAGCGCGCAGGGGAGGAGGGCCGGGGAGCTGTTTTTT
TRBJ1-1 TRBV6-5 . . CASSYSGTTLNTEAFF TGTGCCAGCAGTTACTCGGGGACGACGCTGAACACTGAAGCTTTCTTT
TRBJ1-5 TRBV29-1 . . CSVTDGRNQPQHF TGCAGCGTGACGGACGGCCGCAATCAGCCCCAGCATTTT
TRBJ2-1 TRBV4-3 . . CASSQEGWGSSSIF TGCGCCAGCAGCCAAGAAGGTTGGGGGAGTAGTTCCATCTTC
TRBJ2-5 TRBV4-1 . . CASSQVIRPQETQYF TGCGCCAGCAGCCAAGTAATTCGACCACAAGAGACCCAGTACTTC
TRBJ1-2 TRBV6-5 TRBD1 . CASSTGQPFFYGYTF TGTGCCAGCAGTACGGGACAGCCTTTTTTCTATGGCTACACCTTC
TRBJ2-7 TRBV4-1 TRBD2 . CASSQSGSSYEQYF TGCGCCAGCAGCCAAAGCGGGAGCTCCTACGAGCAGTACTTC
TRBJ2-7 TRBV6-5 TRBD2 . CASSEREFYEQYF TGTGCCAGCAGTGAGCGGGAGTTTTACGAGCAGTACTTC